These 29 T cell receptor beta chains originate from one sample sequenced in a study of blood T cell repertoires in COVID-19. This table comes from immunoSEQ multiplex PCR, and its TCRdb copy is limited to in-frame clones, with some not included. Counted here are roughly 400,000 clones, 75% to 90% occurring once; the ten biggest clones make up approximately 1.2%. Sequenced: PBMCs or T cells enriched from blood (not recorded which). These receptors were collected from a man aged 25-45 years who had recovered from COVID-19.

This chain links TRBV2 with TRBJ1-4; 9 nucleotides match TRBD1. V lost 7 bases and J lost 4; bases outside the gene matches: 13. CDR1 SNHLY and CDR2 FYNNEI come from the germline V gene. This CDR3 has 17 amino acids. The CDR3 sequence: CASTEGTGWPRNEKLFF. The CDR3 coding sequence is TGTGCCAGCACCGAAGGGACAGGGTGGCCGCGTAATGAAAAACTGTTTTTT.

Ten or more counts support this clone. J is TRBJ2-1 and V is TRBV3-1 (or the pseudogene TRBV3-2); perhaps TRBD2 as D (5 bases). Trimming removed 7 bases from V and 10 bases from J, with 23 bases in between. Germline V gene lookup returns CDR1 LGHDT and CDR2 YNNKEL (reference sequence). CDR3 length equals 15 residues. CDR3 DNA sequence: TGTGCCAGCACTCACGACCACGCGAAACTAGGGGAGCAGTTCTTC. Translated: CASTHDHAKLGEQFF.

The chain joins TRBV5-1 to TRBJ1-3; no clear D. V gave up 6 bases and J gave up 0 bases, with 19 bases separating them. This CDR3 comprises 17 residues. Looked up from germline, CDR1 is SGHRS and CDR2 is YFSETQ. Written as DNA, the CDR3 is TGCGCCAGCATTCTTGCCGCCAACTTGTACTCTGGAAACACCATATATTTT. Amino acid sequence: CASILAANLYSGNTIYF.

The genes are TRBV5-4 and TRBJ2-3; TRBD2 aligns across 7 bases. There are 15 residues in the CDR3. Trimming at V came to 1 base and at J to 1 base, leaving 3 bases not matched to a gene. In germline, CDR1 is SGHNT, CDR2 YYREEE (reference sequence). The DNA for the CDR3 is TGTGCCAGCAGCTTGTTAACTAGCGGCACAGATACGCAGTATTTT. This translates into CASSLLTSGTDTQYF.

The chain employs TRBV6-2 or TRBV6-3 and TRBJ2-1; tentatively, D is TRBD1 (6 bases). V lost 3 bases and J lost 12, with 18 bases in between. The germline CDR1 and CDR2 sequences are MNHEY and SVGEGT. The CDR3 runs 14 residues. The CDR3 DNA is TGTGCCAGCAGTTATGGGGACATCACACTGGGGCAGTTCTTC. It codes for CASSYGDITLGQFF.

This rearrangement joins TRBV10-2 to TRBJ1-5; tentatively, D is TRBD1 (5 bases). CDR3 size: 13 residues. Trimming took off 6 bases at V and 1 base at J, with 7 bases between the two ends. Germline CDR1 reads WSHSY; CDR2 reads SAAADI. The CDR3 sequence is CASSRESNQPQHF. The CDR3 coding sequence is TGCGCCAGCAGCAGGGAAAGCAATCAGCCCCAGCATTTT.

This chain links TRBV9 with TRBJ1-5, with 10 bases lining up with TRBD1. Losses at the gene ends were 0 bases for V and 6 bases for J; bases not matched to a gene: 6. The CDR3 consists of 16 residues. Germline loops: CDR1 SGDLS, CDR2 YYNGEE. The DNA for the CDR3 is TGTGCCAGCAGCGTAGATCCGGGACAGGGGATTCAGCCCCAGCATTTT. The encoded protein is CASSVDPGQGIQPQHF.

The chain links TRBV7-6 to TRBJ2-5; 11 positions match TRBD2. CDR3 length: 18 residues. V shed 3 bases, J shed 5 bases, and the junction held 14 bases outside the gene matches. Germline V gene data show CDR1 as SGHVS and CDR2 as FNYEAQ. The CDR3 DNA sequence: TGTGCCAGCAGCTTTCCTCCGCCGGGACTAGCGGCCGGTGAGACCCAGTACTTC. Protein: CASSFPPPGLAAGETQYF.

The sample holds one count of this clone. The rearrangement uses TRBV19 and TRBJ2-5; 8 nucleotides match TRBD2. Germline CDR1 and CDR2: LNHDA and SQIVND (reference sequence). The CDR3 is made up of 14 amino acids. J lost 0 bases, V lost 5 bases, and 2 bases had no gene match. This CDR3 reads CASSERGNQETQYF. In DNA form, the CDR3 reads TGTGCCAGTAGTGAGCGGGGGAACCAAGAGACCCAGTACTTC.

J is TRBJ1-1 and V is TRBV6-5; D may be TRBD1 (6 bases). Germline V gives CDR1 MNHEY, CDR2 SVGAGI. The CDR3 spans 15 residues. Between the trimmed V and J ends, which lost 6 bases and 5 bases, there was a span of 19 bases. This chain's CDR3 is CASSLRGAGDTEAFF. The CDR3 DNA is TGTGCCAGCAGCCTGAGGGGGGCGGGGGATACTGAAGCTTTCTTT.

The CDR3 spells CASSPDAGGYEQYF. CDR3 DNA sequence: TGTGCCAGCTCACCAGATGCAGGGGGGTACGAGCAGTACTTC. V and J are TRBV18 and TRBJ2-7, with D possibly TRBD1 on 7 matching bases. This CDR3 is 14 amino acids long. Trimming pared 2 bases from V and 4 bases from J, leaving 12 bases between. CDR1 is KGHSH and CDR2 is LQKENI in the germline V gene.

The V call is TRBV18, the J call TRBJ2-7, with D possibly being TRBD2 (5 bases). The CDR3 contains 17 residues. V lost 3 bases, J lost 6 bases, and 24 bases lay in between. Germline CDR1 is KGHSH and CDR2 is LQKENI. CDR3 sequence: CASSPNSAGTTSGEQYF. The DNA of the CDR3 is TGTGCCAGCTCACCTAATTCGGCTGGAACGACGAGCGGCGAGCAGTACTTC.

This rearrangement joins TRBV11-2 to TRBJ1-3; D is perhaps TRBD1 (6 bases). Germline V gives CDR1 SGHAT, CDR2 FQNNGV. V dropped 3 bases and J dropped 2 bases, with 8 bases sitting between them. CDR3 length: 14 residues. CDR3 coding DNA: TGTGCCAGCAGCTTGAACAGGGCTGGAAACACCATATATTTT. Residues: CASSLNRAGNTIYF.

This sequence joins TRBV9 and TRBJ2-1; D is perhaps TRBD2 (7 bases). This CDR3 is built from 16 residues. Per germline, CDR1 SGDLS and CDR2 YYNGEE. Trimming cost V 3 bases and J 8 bases, with 21 bases left between them. The CDR3 nucleotides read TGTGCCAGCAGCGCTACGGGGAGGGGGTTCTTGTATGAGCAGTTCTTC. Translation gives CASSATGRGFLYEQFF. The full variable domain, with the rest looked up from reference TRBV9 and TRBJ2-1, is DSGVTQTPKHLITATGQRVTLRCSPRSGDLSVYWYQQSLDQGLQFLIQYYNGEERAKGNILERFSAQQFPDLHSELNLSSLELGDSALYFCASSATGRGFLYEQFFGPGTRLTVL.

This sequence joins TRBV29-1 and TRBJ2-7; TRBD1 matches at 7 bases. From germline, CDR1 is SQVTM and CDR2 ANQGSEA. The CDR3 sequence is 15 residues long. V dropped 2 bases and J dropped 2; count of bases not matched to a gene: 9. CDR3 nucleotide sequence: TGCAGCGTTGAAACAGGGGACAGCTCCACCTACGAGCAGTACTTC. Amino acid sequence: CSVETGDSSTYEQYF.

A remark on this clone: Germline is not matched at one junction end, which may reflect a read error. The V call is TRBV2, the J call TRBJ1-5; D is perhaps TRBD1 (5 bases). Germline V gives CDR1 SNHLY, CDR2 FYNNEI. The CDR3 is made up of 13 amino acids. CDR3 bases: TGTGCCAGCAGTGAACTGGGGGGTCAGTCCCAGCATTTT. Translating it yields CASSELGGQSQHF.

The V gene is TRBV5-4, the J gene TRBJ2-2; D perhaps matches TRBD1 (5 bases). Trimming pared 1 base from V and 5 bases from J, leaving 15 bases between. This CDR3 spans 16 amino acids. The germline V gene has CDR1 SGHNT and CDR2 YYREEE (reference sequence). The CDR3 DNA reads TGTGCCAGCAGCTTGAAGGGGCGCCTAGGGACCGGGGAGCTGTTTTTT. It is translated as CASSLKGRLGTGELFF.

This sequence joins TRBV29-1 and TRBJ2-5; 10 bases fit TRBD2. Per germline, CDR1 SQVTM and CDR2 ANQGSEA. The CDR3 has 15 amino acids. The V and J ends lost 4 bases and 4 bases, in that order; junction bases with no gene match: 9. CDR3 bases: TGCAGCGTTGGGGTTCTAGCGGGAGTGGGAGAGACCCAGTACTTC. Translating it yields CSVGVLAGVGETQYF.

This chain uses TRBV7-3 with TRBJ2-1, with D unclear. V was shortened by 2 bases and J by 6 bases, with 8 bases between the two germline ends. Germline loops: CDR1 SGHTA, CDR2 FQGTGA. This CDR3 region has 13 residues. The CDR3 DNA reads TGTGCCAGCAGCTTATGGCGGAGCAATGAGCAGTTCTTC. Translated, it gives CASSLWRSNEQFF.

This chain connects TRBV10-3 to TRBJ1-3; D unclear. Between the trimmed V and J ends, which lost 4 bases and 4 bases, there was a span of 17 bases. The germline gives CDR1 ENHRY, CDR2 SYGVKD. The CDR3 has 16 amino acids. The CDR3 coding sequence is TGTGCCATCAGTGCGCTCCCAGGCCGTGCAGGAAACACCATATATTTT. Its translation: CAISALPGRAGNTIYF.

V is TRBV10-3 and J is TRBJ2-7; 8 nucleotides match TRBD2. CDR1 and CDR2 (germline): ENHRY, SYGVKD. The CDR3 spans 15 residues. The trim removed 5 bases at V and 0 bases at J, leaving 6 bases unmatched. This CDR3 reads CAISTSGKSSYEQYF. CDR3 nucleotide sequence: TGTGCCATCAGTACTAGCGGAAAAAGCTCCTACGAGCAGTACTTC.

The gene calls are TRBV11-2 and TRBJ1-6; a weak D match, TRBD1 (6 bases). The CDR3 length is 15 residues. In germline, CDR1 is SGHAT, CDR2 FQNNGV. V gave up 5 bases and J gave up 6 bases, with 14 bases separating them. For the CDR3, the DNA is TGTGCCAGCAGCGAACAGGGTTTGGCTAATTCACCCCTCCACTTT. Translated, it gives CASSEQGLANSPLHF. The full variable domain, rest sourced from reference TRBV11-2 and TRBJ1-6, is EAGVAQSPRYKIIEKRQSVAFWCNPISGHATLYWYQQILGQGPKLLIQFQNNGVVDDSQLPKDRFSAERLKGVDSTLKIQPAKLEDSAVYLCASSEQGLANSPLHFGNGTRLTVT.

This clone was seen only a few times. Other DNA sequences in this sample translate to the same CDR3. The chain couples TRBV30 to TRBJ1-5, with D possibly TRBD1 on 5 matching bases. The CDR3 covers 13 residues. V lost 1 base and J 4 bases, leaving 8 bases between the germline ends. Germline values: CDR1 GTSNPN, CDR2 SVGIG (reference sequence). The CDR3, as DNA: TGTGCCTGGAGTGGGGGGGGGAATCAGCCCCAGCATTTT. Encoded protein: CAWSGGGNQPQHF.

The count of this clone is one. Sequence at one end of the junction differs from germline and may be a read error. This sequence joins TRBV7-7 and TRBJ2-3; 8 nucleotides match TRBD2. The CDR3 sequence is 16 residues long. Germline lookup yields CDR1 SSHAT and CDR2 FNYEAQ (reference sequence). The CDR3 reads CASSLGLAGSTDTQYF. CDR3 nucleotides: TGTGCTAGCAGCTTAGGGCTAGCGGGTTCCACAGATACGCAGTATTTT.

Notes on this clone: This sample also contains other DNA sequences that code for the same CDR3. This chain connects TRBV12-3 or TRBV12-4 to TRBJ1-1; D remains unclear. The V gene lost 5 bases and the J gene lost 3 bases, with 7 bases spanning the gap. The length of the CDR3 is 12 residues. In DNA, the CDR3 is TGTGCCAGCAGTCTCTCGGACACTGAAGCTTTCTTT. Amino acid sequence: CASSLSDTEAFF.

The chain joins TRBV28 to TRBJ2-2; the D gene is possibly TRBD2 (6 bases). Between the trimmed V and J ends, which lost 4 bases and 0 bases, there was a span of 9 bases. The CDR3 contains 15 residues. Germline V gene data show CDR1 as MDHEN and CDR2 as SYDVKM. Written as DNA, the CDR3 is TGTGCCAGCAGTTGGACTACGACGAACACCGGGGAGCTGTTTTTT. Protein sequence: CASSWTTTNTGELFF.

The genes are TRBV19 and TRBJ2-7; 11 nucleotides align to TRBD2. After removal of 2 bases from V and 2 bases from J, the junction contained 5 bases not matched to a gene. Germline CDR1 is LNHDA and CDR2 is SQIVND (reference sequence). The CDR3 contains 16 residues. This CDR3 reads CASSIITSGGTYEQYF. CDR3 bases: TGTGCCAGTAGTATAATCACTAGCGGGGGAACCTACGAGCAGTACTTC.

The J gene is TRBJ2-7, the V gene TRBV5-1; maybe TRBD1 (6 bases). CDR3 length: 14 residues. V was pared by 7 bases and J by 0 bases, with 14 bases between. CDR1 and CDR2 from the germline V gene are SGHRS and YFSETQ. The CDR3 region is CASRPGAFSYEQYF. CDR3 sequence (DNA): TGCGCCAGCCGACCAGGGGCGTTCTCCTACGAGCAGTACTTC.

The chain combines TRBV10-3 with TRBJ2-2; 12 bases agree with TRBD1. Looked up from germline, CDR1 is ENHRY and CDR2 is SYGVKD. The V gene end was trimmed by 6 bases and the J gene end by 3 bases; junction bases not matched to a gene: 8. The CDR3 covers 17 residues. CDR3 sequence (DNA): TGTGCCATCAGGCCCCAGGGGACAGGGGGCTACACCGGGGAGCTGTTTTTT. It yields the protein CAIRPQGTGGYTGELFF.